These 23 T cell receptor beta chains share one sample of origin, sequenced in a study of T cell responses to AZD1222 COVID-19 vaccine (dated by TCRdb to about 2021). The library came from the immunoSEQ multiplex PCR assay. TCRdb re-hosts the immuneACCESS table, in-frame sequences only. Its copies lack some clones; in the studies checked, an unresolved V gene accounts for under half of them, and the cause for the rest is not known. This sample holds 150,000 to 200,000 clones; around nine tenths were observed only once. The ten largest clones take up approximately 1.6% of the sample. The time point label here, explained by the study, means: baseline before first vaccination. The sequences come from peripheral blood, collected on day 0 of AZD1222 vaccination. The receptors derive from an adult in good health.

The rearrangement uses TRBV24-1 and TRBJ1-1; no firm D call. The germline gives CDR1 KGHDR, CDR2 SFDVKD. This CDR3 is 13 amino acids long. Trimming pared 10 bases from V and 1 base from J, leaving 12 bases between. The CDR3 nucleotides are TGTGCCACTGTGGGAGATAAGAACACTGAAGCTTTCTTT. Amino acid sequence: CATVGDKNTEAFF.

The rearrangement joins TRBV5-6 to TRBJ1-1; D is ambiguous. CDR3 size: 13 residues. Germline V CDR1 and CDR2: SGHDT, YYEEEE. V lost 4 bases and J 2 bases, leaving 9 bases between the germline ends. In nucleotides, the CDR3 is TGTGCCAGCAGCCCACACCTAAACACTGAAGCTTTCTTT. The encoded protein is CASSPHLNTEAFF.

This chain links TRBV19 with TRBJ1-1; 7 nucleotides align to TRBD1. This CDR3 spans 15 amino acids. Trimming took 0 bases from V and 2 from J; bases not matched to a gene: 3. Per the germline V gene, CDR1 is LNHDA and CDR2 is SQIVND (reference sequence). The chain's CDR3 is CASSIEEGANTEAFF. CDR3 bases: TGTGCCAGTAGTATAGAGGAGGGGGCAAACACTGAAGCTTTCTTT. The full variable domain, rest sourced from reference TRBV19 and TRBJ1-1, is DGGITQSPKYLFRKEGQNVTLSCEQNLNHDAMYWYRQDPGQGLRLIYYSQIVNDFQKGDIAEGYSVSREKKESFPLTVTSAQKNPTAFYLCASSIEEGANTEAFFGQGTRLTVV.

The V and J genes are TRBV5-1 and TRBJ1-2; 7 bases agree with TRBD1. The CDR3 has 14 amino acids. Germline CDR1 is SGHRS and CDR2 is YFSETQ. V trimming: 4 bases; J trimming: 3 bases; junction bases outside the gene matches: 6. CDR3 loop: CASSEAGGDYGYTF. In DNA form, the CDR3 reads TGCGCCAGCAGCGAAGCAGGGGGAGACTATGGCTACACCTTC.

The chain is built from TRBV30 and TRBJ1-2; the D gene is possibly TRBD1 (6 bases). CDR1 is GTSNPN, CDR2 SVGIG, per germline (reference sequence). The CDR3 spans 12 residues. The V and J ends lost 5 bases and 1 base respectively, with 8 bases between them. The DNA of the CDR3 is TGTGCCTGGGGACAGTTTAACTATGGCTACACCTTC. Translating gives CAWGQFNYGYTF.

This chain links TRBV7-3 with TRBJ2-7, with 10 bases lining up with TRBD2. Germline V gene data show CDR1 as SGHTA and CDR2 as FQGTGA. The CDR3 contains 15 residues. V trimming: 3 bases; J trimming: 4 bases; junction bases outside the gene matches: 6. In nucleotides, the CDR3 is TGTGCCAGCAGCTTGGGACTAGCGTCCCCTTACGAGCAGTACTTC. This sequence encodes CASSLGLASPYEQYF.

This clone was picked up a small number of times. J is TRBJ1-1 and V is TRBV14; D may be TRBD1 (6 bases). Germline V gene data show CDR1 as SGHDN and CDR2 as FVKESK. CDR3 length: 16 residues. V lost 0 bases and J lost 1, with 12 bases in between. The CDR3 region is CASSQDRGEWNTEAFF. Written as DNA, the CDR3 is TGTGCCAGCAGCCAAGATAGGGGGGAGTGGAACACTGAAGCTTTCTTT.

The V and J genes are TRBV15 and TRBJ2-5; TRBD2 matches 9 bases. This CDR3 is 15 amino acids long. The J segment lost 5 bases and the V segment lost 2 bases, leaving 6 bases of the junction unmatched. Germline assignment: CDR1 LNHNV and CDR2 YYDKDF (reference sequence). The CDR3 sequence is CATSRLAGRDETQYF. For the CDR3, the DNA is TGTGCCACCAGCAGACTAGCGGGAAGGGATGAGACCCAGTACTTC.

The genes are TRBV28 and TRBJ1-5; TRBD1 agrees at 7 bases. The CDR3 is made up of 15 amino acids. Germline V CDR1 and CDR2: MDHEN, SYDVKM. After removal of 2 bases from V and 6 bases from J, the junction contained 7 bases not matched to a gene. For the CDR3, the DNA is TGTGCCAGCAGTTTAATCAGGGGGGGAGGTCAGCCCCAGCATTTT. Protein product: CASSLIRGGGQPQHF.

On this clone itself: At one end, the junction sequence differs from germline, possibly due to a read error. V and J are TRBV16 and TRBJ1-2; D perhaps matches TRBD1 (5 bases). The CDR3 has 15 amino acids. Per germline, CDR1 KGHSY and CDR2 FQNENV. CDR3 protein: CASSQSGQGNDGYTF. DNA of the CDR3: TGTGCCAGCAGCCAATCGGGCCAGGGTAACGATGGCTACACCTTC. Combining the CDR3 with reference TRBV16 and TRBJ1-2 gives the whole variable domain GEEVAQTPKHLVRGEGQKAKLYCAPIKGHSYVFWYQQVLKNEFKFLISFQNENVFDETGMPKERFSAKCLPNSPCSLEIQATKLEDSAVYFCASSQSGQGNDGYTFGSGTRLTVV.

V and J are TRBV5-8 and TRBJ1-1; D is unclear. This CDR3 has 11 residues. Germline V gene sequence: CDR1 SGHTS, CDR2 YDEGEE. Between the trimmed V and J ends, which lost 0 bases and 4 bases, there was a span of 1 base. The CDR3 region has the DNA TGTGCCAGCAGCTTGGTCACTGAAGCTTTCTTT. Its translation is CASSLVTEAFF.

The chain employs TRBV24-1 and TRBJ2-2, with D hard to call. Germline values: CDR1 KGHDR, CDR2 SFDVKD. This CDR3 comprises 14 residues. Trimming took 5 bases from V and 3 from J, leaving 9 bases between them. The CDR3 sequence is CATSVPRDTGELFF. The CDR3, as DNA: TGTGCCACCAGTGTCCCTCGAGACACCGGGGAGCTGTTTTTT.

The chain uses TRBV4-1 and TRBJ1-3; unclear D gene. V lost 0 bases and J 3 bases, leaving 12 bases between the germline ends. Germline V gene sequence: CDR1 MGHRA, CDR2 YSYEKL. The CDR3 runs 16 residues. The CDR3 region has the DNA TGCGCCAGCAGCCAAGATAGAAGCAGAAATGGAAACACCATATATTTT. This encodes CASSQDRSRNGNTIYF.

The chain joins TRBV7-2 to TRBJ1-6; the D gene is possibly TRBD1 (5 bases). The length of the CDR3 is 16 residues. Germline loops: CDR1 SGHTA, CDR2 FQGNSA. V lost 4 bases and J lost 6, with 16 bases in between. CDR3 protein: CASSSKRDGPNSPLHF. CDR3 coding DNA: TGTGCCAGCAGCTCAAAAAGGGACGGACCTAATTCACCCCTCCACTTT.

The table lists this clone with a few counts. This sequence joins TRBV7-8 and TRBJ1-6; D is ambiguous. CDR1 and CDR2 from the germline V gene are SGHVS and FQNEAQ. The V and J ends lost 2 bases and 0 bases respectively, with 5 bases between them. The CDR3 consists of 15 residues. CDR3 DNA sequence: TGTGCCAGCAGCTTACAGAGCTCCTATAATTCACCCCTCCACTTT. Residues: CASSLQSSYNSPLHF. Looking up the rest from reference TRBV7-8 and TRBJ1-6 gives the full variable domain: GAGVSQSPRYKVAKRGQDVALRCDPISGHVSLFWYQQALGQGPEFLTYFQNEAQLDKSGLPSDRFFAERPEGSVSTLKIQRTQQEDSAVYLCASSLQSSYNSPLHFGNGTRLTVT.

V gene TRBV9 combines with J gene TRBJ1-4; TRBD1 agrees at 9 bases. The CDR3 is made up of 14 amino acids. V trimming: 3 bases; J trimming: 7 bases; junction bases outside the gene matches: 4. CDR1 is SGDLS, CDR2 YYNGEE, per germline. The CDR3, as DNA: TGTGCCAGCAGCGAGACAGGGGGTATTGAAAAACTGTTTTTT. Protein: CASSETGGIEKLFF. The variable domain in full, with the rest retrieved from reference TRBV9 and TRBJ1-4, is DSGVTQTPKHLITATGQRVTLRCSPRSGDLSVYWYQQSLDQGLQFLIQYYNGEERAKGNILERFSAQQFPDLHSELNLSSLELGDSALYFCASSETGGIEKLFFGSGTQLSVL.

The chain couples TRBV6-2 or TRBV6-3 to TRBJ2-5; D is undetermined. CDR1 and CDR2 from the germline V gene are MNHEY and SVGEGT. Trimming left V 5 bases short and J 4 bases short, with 8 bases between. The CDR3 is 12 residues long. The CDR3 reads CASSPRLETQYF. Written as DNA, the CDR3 is TGTGCCAGCAGTCCCCGCCTAGAGACCCAGTACTTC.

The chain uses TRBV20-1 and TRBJ2-7; TRBD1 aligns across 8 bases. Germline V gene sequence: CDR1 DFQATT, CDR2 SNEGSKA (reference sequence). The junction had 5 bases not matched to a gene; V was cut back by 3 bases and J by 7 bases. The CDR3 is made up of 12 amino acids. The CDR3 region is CSASQGAREQYF. Here the CDR3 DNA reads TGCAGTGCTAGTCAGGGGGCTCGGGAGCAGTACTTC.

This sequence joins TRBV6-2 or TRBV6-3 and TRBJ2-7; 7 positions agree with TRBD2. Per the germline V gene, CDR1 is MNHEY and CDR2 is SVGEGT. The CDR3 runs 14 residues. The junction had 7 bases not matched to a gene; V was cut back by 5 bases and J by 3 bases. Here the CDR3 DNA reads TGTGCCAGCAGTACCCCGACTAGCAACTACGAGCAGTACTTC. This sequence encodes CASSTPTSNYEQYF.

The rearrangement links TRBV12-3 or TRBV12-4 to TRBJ2-3; no definite D call. V shed 0 bases and J shed 2 bases, with 3 bases lying between them. CDR3 length equals 13 residues. The DNA for the CDR3 is TGTGCCAGCAGTTTAGCAGTCACAGATACGCAGTATTTT. Its translation is CASSLAVTDTQYF.

The chain carries TRBV19 and TRBJ2-1; 8 bases align to TRBD1. The CDR3 totals 12 residues. V lost 9 bases to trimming and J lost 4 bases; unmatched junction nucleotides: 2. Per germline, CDR1 LNHDA and CDR2 SQIVND (reference sequence). The CDR3 DNA reads as TGTGCCAGCCGGGACAGGTACAATGAGCAGTTCTTC. Translation: CASRDRYNEQFF.

The J gene is TRBJ1-3, the V gene TRBV6-5; D remains ambiguous. Germline lookup yields CDR1 MNHEY and CDR2 SVGAGI. The germline V and J ends were trimmed by 8 bases and 0 bases, with 5 bases remaining between them. This CDR3 is built from 12 residues. CDR3 coding DNA: TGTGCCAGCGGTAGCTCTGGAAACACCATATATTTT. Its protein product is CASGSSGNTIYF.

This clone was picked up one time. This chain links TRBV15 with TRBJ2-7; D gene unclear. Trimming removed 0 bases from V and 7 bases from J, with 7 bases in between. CDR3 size: 12 residues. Germline loops: CDR1 LNHNV, CDR2 YYDKDF (reference sequence). The CDR3 loop is CATSREPGEQYV. The CDR3 DNA follows: TGTGCCACCAGCAGAGAACCTGGGGAGCAGTACGTC.